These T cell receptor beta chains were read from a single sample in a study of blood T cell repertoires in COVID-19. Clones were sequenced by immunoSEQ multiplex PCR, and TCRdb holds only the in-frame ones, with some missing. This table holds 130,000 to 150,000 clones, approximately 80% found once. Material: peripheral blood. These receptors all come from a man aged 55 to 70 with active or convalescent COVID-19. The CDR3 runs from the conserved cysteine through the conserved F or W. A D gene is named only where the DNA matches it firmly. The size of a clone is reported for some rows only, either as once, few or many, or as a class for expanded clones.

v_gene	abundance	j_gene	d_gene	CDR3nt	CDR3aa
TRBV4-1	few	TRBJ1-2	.	TGCGCCAGCAGCCAAGGAGGTGGAGCTAACTATGGCTACACCTTC	CASSQGGGANYGYTF
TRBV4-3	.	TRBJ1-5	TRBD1	TGCGCCAGCAGCCTCGGGACAGCTGGTCAGCCCCAGCATTTT	CASSLGTAGQPQHF
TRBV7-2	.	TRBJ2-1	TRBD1	TGTGCCAGCAGCTTAGTACCGGGACAGTACGACAATGAGCAGTTCTTC	CASSLVPGQYDNEQFF
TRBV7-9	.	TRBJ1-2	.	TGTGCCAGCAGCTCTCGGGGCTATGGCTACACCTTC	CASSSRGYGYTF
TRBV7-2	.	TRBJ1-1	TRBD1	TGTGCCAGCAGCTTAGGGAGGGACAGCAGATTGAACACTGAAGCTTTCTTT	CASSLGRDSRLNTEAFF
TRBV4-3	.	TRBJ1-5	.	TGCGCCAGCAGCCAAGACCTACTTCGACAGAGCAATCAGCCCCAGCATTTT	CASSQDLLRQSNQPQHF
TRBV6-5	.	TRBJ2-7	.	TGTGCCAGCAGCATACAGAGCTCCTACGAGCAGTACTTC	CASSIQSSYEQYF
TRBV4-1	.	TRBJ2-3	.	TGCGCCAGCAGCCAAGAAGGTCTACTAACCTACACAGATACGCAGTATTTT	CASSQEGLLTYTDTQYF
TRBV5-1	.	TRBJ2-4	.	TGCGCCAGCAGCGGAGTAGCCAAAAACATTCAGTACTTC	CASSGVAKNIQYF
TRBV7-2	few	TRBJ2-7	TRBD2	TGTGCCAGCAGCTTAACTAGCGGGGTAACCTACGAGCAGTACTTC	CASSLTSGVTYEQYF